This T cell receptor (beta chain) appears in the sequencing data of a study of identical twins. Study observations and caveats: A partial confounding effect on zero-insertion analyses could come from invariant MAIT and iNKT cells.

Template switching (which added a universal primer site) was used, and cDNA carried unique molecular identifiers. TCRdb re-derived calls from the 5' RACE reads in MiXCR, one entry per CDR3 protein. The sample yields 700,000 or so distinct CDR3 sequences, 8% to 9% seen once. To note about this clonotype: What it binds is unknown.

In addition, the sample was reused for a study of yellow fever vaccine responses in identical twins.

Sequenced input: PBMCs. The receptor was derived from a woman aged 18 to 35 in good health.

CDR3: CATSSQFGGVGNRLKNIQYF. The CDR3 DNA follows: TGTGCCACCAGCTCCCAGTTTGGAGGTGTCGGGAACCGCCTCAAAAACATTCAGTACTTC. This sequence joins TRBV15 and TRBJ2-4, with D tentatively TRBD2 (5 bases). The CDR3 contains 20 residues. V lost 5 bases to trimming and J lost 3 bases, with 29 bases between them. Germline CDR1 LNHNV, CDR2 YYDKDF (reference sequence). The full variable domain, its missing parts supplied by reference TRBV15 and TRBJ2-4, is DAMVIQNPRYQVTQFGKPVTLSCSQTLNHNVMYWYQQKSSQAPKLLFHYYDKDFNNEADTPDNFQSRRPNTSFCFLDIRSPGLGDTAMYLCATSSQFGGVGNRLKNIQYFGAGTRLSVL.